Each of the 27 T cell receptor beta chains below was sequenced from the same sample in a study of blood T cell repertoires in COVID-19 (dated by TCRdb to the early 2020s). Libraries were made using the immunoSEQ multiplex PCR assay. The table was pulled from immuneACCESS by TCRdb, which kept in-frame rearrangements only. Such tables lose some clones; where checked, under half of the loss comes from unresolved V genes, and the rest has no known cause. Across this sample there are some 250,000 clones, with roughly 79% seen only once. The ten largest clonotypes hold roughly 2.9% of the sample. Sequences were obtained from peripheral blood. The receptor source for this set is a woman in her sixties with active or convalescent COVID-19.

The V call is TRBV12-3 or TRBV12-4, the J call TRBJ2-7; no definite D call. There are 13 residues in the CDR3. Trimming removed 6 bases from V and 3 bases from J, with 12 bases in between. CDR3 in DNA: TGTGCCAGCAGCCCCCTGGCCCGCTACGAGCAGTACTTC. Protein sequence: CASSPLARYEQYF.

The chain has TRBV27 and TRBJ1-1; D gene unclear. Germline values: CDR1 MNHEY, CDR2 SMNVEV (reference sequence). The CDR3 extends over 12 amino acids. V lost 3 bases to trimming and J lost 9 bases, with 11 bases between them. The CDR3 nucleotides are TGTGCCAGCAGTTTGGCAGGCCGACAAGCTTTCTTT. Its protein product is CASSLAGRQAFF.

CDR3 residues: CASSQPFLRGRGTDTQYF. DNA of the CDR3: TGCGCCAGCAGCCAACCTTTCCTCAGGGGAAGGGGCACAGATACGCAGTATTTT. The chain recombines TRBV4-1 with TRBJ2-3; a weak D match, TRBD1 (6 bases). V dropped 2 bases and J dropped 1 base, with 19 bases sitting between them. The germline CDR1 and CDR2 sequences are MGHRA and YSYEKL. This CDR3 is built from 18 residues.

The CDR3 spells CASIQTGSQNTEAFF. The CDR3 bases are TGTGCCAGCATTCAAACGGGGAGCCAGAACACTGAAGCTTTCTTT. V is TRBV27 and J is TRBJ1-1; no clear D. The ends were cut back, 7 bases at V and 1 base at J, with 16 bases in the middle. This CDR3 spans 15 amino acids. CDR1 is MNHEY, CDR2 SMNVEV, per germline (reference sequence).

The chain couples TRBV5-4 to TRBJ2-1, with 7 bases identical to TRBD2. Germline V gene data show CDR1 as SGHNT and CDR2 as YYREEE (reference sequence). V was clipped by 3 bases and J by 5 bases; unmatched bases: 5. The CDR3 covers 14 residues. CDR3 region: CASSSGGTHNEQFF. DNA of the CDR3: TGTGCCAGCAGCTCGGGGGGTACACACAATGAGCAGTTCTTC.

The chain links TRBV5-1 to TRBJ1-2, with 9 positions matching TRBD1. The CDR3 has 16 amino acids. The V segment lost 3 bases and the J segment 2 bases; nucleotides outside the gene matches: 8. Germline V gene data show CDR1 as SGHRS and CDR2 as YFSETQ. CDR3: CASSSHPGQGNYGYTF. The CDR3 region has the DNA TGCGCCAGCAGCTCGCATCCGGGACAGGGAAACTATGGCTACACCTTC.

This clone appeared once. The genes are TRBV12-3 or TRBV12-4 and TRBJ1-2, with 11 bases aligning to TRBD1. V was clipped by 6 bases and J by 7 bases; unmatched bases: 4. The CDR3 length is 13 residues. In nucleotides, the CDR3 is TGTGCCAGCAGGACCGGGACAGGGGGTGGCTACACCTTC. Its translation: CASRTGTGGGYTF.

The rearrangement links TRBV2 to TRBJ1-5; TRBD1 matches 10 bases. This CDR3 contains 13 residues. Unmatched junction bases numbered 3, after V lost 6 bases and J lost 7 bases. The germline gives CDR1 SNHLY, CDR2 FYNNEI. The CDR3 region has the DNA TGTGCCAGCAGGGACAGGGGGGAACAGCCCCAGCATTTT. It yields the protein CASRDRGEQPQHF. Based on the CDR3 plus reference TRBV2 and TRBJ1-5, the full variable domain is EPEVTQTPSHQVTQMGQEVILRCVPISNHLYFYWYRQILGQKVEFLVSFYNNEISEKSEIFDDQFSVERPDGSNFTLKIRSTKLEDSAMYFCASRDRGEQPQHFGDGTRLSIL.

This clone was detected once. The CDR3 here is CASSPIPGGNTGELFF. The CDR3 nucleotides are TGTGCCAGCTCACCAATTCCGGGGGGGAACACCGGGGAGCTGTTTTTT. The chain uses TRBV18 and TRBJ2-2, with TRBD2 matching over 7 bases. V lost 2 bases and J lost 1; bases outside the gene matches: 4. The CDR3 extends over 16 amino acids. Per germline, CDR1 KGHSH and CDR2 LQKENI.

This chain connects TRBV24-1 to TRBJ2-7; 7 positions match TRBD1. This CDR3 has 13 amino acids. V lost 1 base and J lost 5; bases outside the gene matches: 1. Germline CDR1 and CDR2: KGHDR and SFDVKD. The CDR3: CATSDLRGHEQYF. The CDR3 nucleotides read TGTGCCACCAGTGATTTAAGGGGGCACGAGCAGTACTTC.

This chain connects TRBV27 to TRBJ1-2; 7 bases are a match to TRBD1. The ends lost 0 bases at V and 4 bases at J; junction bases unmatched: 8. The CDR3 is 16 amino acids. Germline CDR1 and CDR2: MNHEY and SMNVEV (reference sequence). The CDR3: CASSLSGQGGSYGYTF. The CDR3, as DNA: TGTGCCAGCAGTTTATCCGGTCAGGGGGGAAGCTATGGCTACACCTTC.

V and J are TRBV6-5 and TRBJ1-1, with TRBD1 identical over 8 bases. Per germline, CDR1 MNHEY and CDR2 SVGAGI. This CDR3 has 13 residues. V shed 2 bases, J shed 10 bases, and the junction held 6 bases outside the gene matches. The CDR3 region is CASSYADRGLAFF. In nucleotides, the CDR3 is TGTGCCAGCAGTTACGCTGACAGGGGATTAGCTTTCTTT.

The chain carries TRBV30 and TRBJ1-4; TRBD1 aligns across 8 bases. The trim removed 0 bases at V and 4 bases at J, leaving 4 bases unmatched. Germline V gene lookup returns CDR1 GTSNPN and CDR2 SVGIG (reference sequence). The CDR3 covers 15 residues. The CDR3 bases are TGTGCCTGGAGTGTCTGGGACAGGTTTAATGAAAAACTGTTTTTT. It specifies CAWSVWDRFNEKLFF. Based on the CDR3 plus reference TRBV30 and TRBJ1-4, the full variable domain is SQTIHQWPATLVQPVGSPLSLECTVEGTSNPNLYWYRQAAGRGLQLLFYSVGIGQISSEVPQNLSASRPQDRQFILSSKKLLLSDSGFYLCAWSVWDRFNEKLFFGSGTQLSVL.

This chain uses TRBV6-1 with TRBJ1-2; 9 bases map to TRBD1. Looked up from germline, CDR1 is MNHNS and CDR2 is SASEGT. J gave up 4 bases and V 3 bases, and 21 bases lay outside the gene matches. The CDR3 runs 20 residues. CDR3: CASSDSTSGQGTIDPYGYTF. CDR3 in DNA: TGTGCCAGCAGTGATTCGACCTCGGGACAGGGCACAATAGACCCCTATGGCTACACCTTC.

A few counts support this clone. J is TRBJ2-1 and V is TRBV2, with D maybe TRBD1 (7 bases). This CDR3 has 15 residues. The V and J ends lost 6 bases and 3 bases respectively, with 15 bases between them. From germline, CDR1 is SNHLY and CDR2 FYNNEI. This CDR3 is CASRGGTVFYNEQFF. The CDR3, as DNA: TGTGCCAGCAGGGGCGGGACAGTTTTCTACAATGAGCAGTTCTTC.

The chain is built from TRBV5-3 and TRBJ1-1, with TRBD1 matching 8 bases. TRBV5-3 is an ORF; its function is uncertain. CDR3 length equals 15 residues. J was trimmed by 11 bases and V by 4 bases; bases with no gene match: 16. CDR3 in DNA: TGTGCCAGAAGCCAAGATATCGACAGGGGAGGAGGCGCTTTCTTT. This gives the protein CARSQDIDRGGGAFF.

The J gene is TRBJ2-3, the V gene TRBV6-5, with 9 nucleotides matching TRBD1. The V gene's germline CDR1 is MNHEY and CDR2 SVGAGI. The CDR3 totals 15 residues. The trim removed 8 bases at V and 1 base at J, leaving 7 bases unmatched. This CDR3 is CASSAQGAGTDTQYF. In DNA form, the CDR3 reads TGTGCCAGCTCAGCACAGGGGGCAGGCACAGATACGCAGTATTTT.

This chain joins TRBV5-5 and TRBJ2-1, with TRBD1 as a possible D gene (5 bases). The CDR3 is 16 residues long. The germline V gene has CDR1 SGHKS and CDR2 YYEKEE (reference sequence). V lost 1 base, J lost 7 bases, and 18 bases lay in between. CDR3 in DNA: TGTGCCAGCAGCTTGATTGCCCAGGGTTATAGGAATGAGCAGTTCTTC. It encodes CASSLIAQGYRNEQFF.

J is TRBJ1-2 and V is TRBV10-3; the D gene is possibly TRBD1 (6 bases). The CDR3 contains 13 residues. The ends were cut back, 2 bases at V and 4 bases at J, with 8 bases in the middle. CDR1 is ENHRY and CDR2 is SYGVKD in the germline V gene. Here the CDR3 DNA reads TGTGCCATCAGTGAGGACAGGATCTATGGCTACACCTTC. Its translation is CAISEDRIYGYTF.

This clone appeared a few times. This chain joins TRBV6-1 and TRBJ2-7, with 14 positions matching TRBD2. V gave up 0 bases and J gave up 8 bases; unmatched junction bases: 15. Looked up from germline, CDR1 is MNHNS and CDR2 is SASEGT. The CDR3 is 19 residues long. CDR3 loop: CASSEASGTSGGILVKQYF. Here the CDR3 DNA reads TGTGCCAGCAGTGAAGCCTCCGGGACTAGCGGGGGTATTCTTGTCAAGCAGTACTTC.

This chain connects TRBV11-2 to TRBJ1-2; 8 bases are a match to TRBD1. The trim removed 5 bases at V and 0 bases at J, leaving 8 bases unmatched. The CDR3 consists of 16 residues. The germline CDR1 and CDR2 sequences are SGHAT and FQNNGV. The CDR3 protein is CASSPPADRANYGYTF. The CDR3 region has the DNA TGTGCCAGCAGCCCACCCGCGGACAGGGCTAACTATGGCTACACCTTC.

The chain carries TRBV7-9 and TRBJ1-4; TRBD1 agrees at 9 bases. With 4 bases clipped from V and 8 bases from J, the junction kept 8 bases outside the gene matches. This CDR3 has 15 amino acids. The germline V gene has CDR1 SEHNR and CDR2 FQNEAQ (reference sequence). CDR3 residues: CASSSVTGGEEKLFF. The CDR3 DNA sequence: TGTGCCAGCAGCTCTGTGACAGGGGGAGAGGAAAAACTGTTTTTT.

In this sample, this clone turned up a few times. The chain recombines TRBV15 with TRBJ2-1; 9 bases align to TRBD2. The trim removed 1 base at V and 14 bases at J, leaving 12 bases unmatched. This CDR3 has 15 residues. Germline values: CDR1 LNHNV, CDR2 YYDKDF (reference sequence). This CDR3 reads CATSRVGSGGVREFF. The CDR3 nucleotides read TGTGCCACCAGCAGAGTGGGTAGCGGGGGAGTTCGCGAGTTCTTC.

CDR3 nucleotide sequence: TGTGCCAGTAGTAAGACTAGCGGGGGGTTCTACAATGAGCAGTTCTTC. Its translation is CASSKTSGGFYNEQFF. The chain recombines TRBV19 with TRBJ2-1; 13 nucleotides agree with TRBD2. This CDR3 comprises 16 residues. V gave up 4 bases and J gave up 3 bases; unmatched junction bases: 3. CDR1 is LNHDA and CDR2 is SQIVND in the germline V gene (reference sequence).

The V gene is TRBV19, the J gene TRBJ1-2; 8 positions agree with TRBD1. Germline V gene lookup returns CDR1 LNHDA and CDR2 SQIVND (reference sequence). V lost 5 bases and J lost 11; bases outside the gene matches: 10. The CDR3 is 13 amino acids. The CDR3 spells CASSSGQGVGYTF. For the CDR3, the DNA is TGTGCCAGTAGTTCCGGACAGGGTGTGGGGTACACCTTC. The full variable domain, its missing parts supplied by reference TRBV19 and TRBJ1-2, is DGGITQSPKYLFRKEGQNVTLSCEQNLNHDAMYWYRQDPGQGLRLIYYSQIVNDFQKGDIAEGYSVSREKKESFPLTVTSAQKNPTAFYLCASSSGQGVGYTFGSGTRLTVV.

V usage is TRBV29-1 and J usage is TRBJ1-2, with 8 bases aligning to TRBD1. Germline loops: CDR1 SQVTM, CDR2 ANQGSEA. The junction had 3 bases not matched to a gene; V was cut back by 6 bases and J by 6 bases. The CDR3 has 11 amino acids. DNA for the CDR3: TGCAGCGTCCTGACAGGGGATGGCTACACCTTC. Translated, it gives CSVLTGDGYTF.

This chain connects TRBV14 to TRBJ2-6; no clear D. Germline CDR1 is SGHDN and CDR2 is FVKESK. The CDR3 is made up of 15 amino acids. The ends were cut back, 7 bases at V and 2 bases at J, with 12 bases in the middle. The DNA of the CDR3 is TGTGCCAGCACCGCCCTTGAGGCTGGGGCCAACGTCCTGACTTTC. It translates to CASTALEAGANVLTF.